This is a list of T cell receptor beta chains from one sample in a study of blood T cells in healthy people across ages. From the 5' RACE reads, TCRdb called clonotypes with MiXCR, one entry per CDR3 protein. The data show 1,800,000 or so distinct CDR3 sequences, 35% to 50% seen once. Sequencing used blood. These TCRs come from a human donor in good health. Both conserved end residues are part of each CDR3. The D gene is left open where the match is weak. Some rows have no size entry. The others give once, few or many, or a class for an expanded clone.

CDR3nt: TGTGCCAGCAGTTGGGGTGGTCCAGGTTCGATTTACAATGAGCAGTTCTTC
CDR3aa: CASSWGGPGSIYNEQFF
d_gene: -
v_gene: TRBV7-2
abundance: -
j_gene: TRBJ2-1

CDR3nt: TGTGCCAGCAGTTACTCGATCTTTCACTACGAGCAGTACTTC
CDR3aa: CASSYSIFHYEQYF
d_gene: -
v_gene: TRBV6-2/TRBV6-3
abundance: few
j_gene: TRBJ2-7

CDR3nt: TGTGCCAGCAGTTCCCAGGGGGTCGACACTGAAGCTTTCTTT
CDR3aa: CASSSQGVDTEAFF
d_gene: TRBD1
v_gene: TRBV12-3/TRBV12-4
abundance: -
j_gene: TRBJ1-1

CDR3nt: TGTGCCAGCAGGGGGGGGTTGGGGTATCAGCCCCAGCATTTT
CDR3aa: CASRGGLGYQPQHF
d_gene: -
v_gene: TRBV2
abundance: few
j_gene: TRBJ1-5

CDR3nt: TGTGCCACCCAACAGCTAGCGGACTCCCAAGGAGAGCAGTACTTC
CDR3aa: CATQQLADSQGEQYF
d_gene: TRBD2
v_gene: TRBV6-2/TRBV6-3
abundance: few
j_gene: TRBJ2-5

CDR3nt: TGCGCCAGCAGCCCACACCCGACAGGGAGGAACACTGAAGCTTTCTTT
CDR3aa: CASSPHPTGRNTEAFF
d_gene: TRBD1
v_gene: TRBV4-3
abundance: -
j_gene: TRBJ1-1

CDR3nt: TGTGCCAGCAGCCCCGGGGGACCCCCCACAGATACGCAGTATTTT
CDR3aa: CASSPGGPPTDTQYF
d_gene: -
v_gene: TRBV7-8
abundance: few
j_gene: TRBJ2-3

CDR3nt: TGTGCCACCAGCAGAGAGTTATATCAGGGAACAGATACGCAGTATTTT
CDR3aa: CATSRELYQGTDTQYF
d_gene: -
v_gene: TRBV15
abundance: few
j_gene: TRBJ2-3

CDR3nt: TGTGCCAGCAGTTTCTGGGGGCAAGAAAACGATAGCAATCAGCCCCAGCATTTT
CDR3aa: CASSFWGQENDSNQPQHF
d_gene: -
v_gene: TRBV12-3/TRBV12-4
abundance: -
j_gene: TRBJ1-5

CDR3nt: TGTGCCAGCACTTCGGACGGAGAGGGCACTGAAGCTTTCTTT
CDR3aa: CASTSDGEGTEAFF
d_gene: -
v_gene: TRBV6-2/TRBV6-3
abundance: few
j_gene: TRBJ1-1

CDR3nt: TGTGCCAGCAGCTTTACCGGGACAGCATACGAGCAGTACTTC
CDR3aa: CASSFTGTAYEQYF
d_gene: TRBD1
v_gene: TRBV7-2
abundance: -
j_gene: TRBJ2-7

CDR3nt: TGCAGTGCTAGAACCCCGGCGGGGCTCCCGGGGCTGGAGACCCAGTACTTC
CDR3aa: CSARTPAGLPGLETQYF
d_gene: -
v_gene: TRBV20-1
abundance: few
j_gene: TRBJ2-5

CDR3nt: TGTGCCAGCAGCCCATCACGGACAAATGGCTACACCTTC
CDR3aa: CASSPSRTNGYTF
d_gene: -
v_gene: TRBV7-6
abundance: -
j_gene: TRBJ1-2

CDR3nt: TGTGCCAGCAGACCCACGGGGGTGAGCACTGAAGCTTTCTTT
CDR3aa: CASRPTGVSTEAFF
d_gene: -
v_gene: TRBV12-3/TRBV12-4
abundance: -
j_gene: TRBJ1-1

CDR3nt: TGTGCCAGCAGTAGAGAGCTAAAGGGTATAGCTAACTATAGCTACACCTTC
CDR3aa: CASSRELKGIANYSYTF
d_gene: -
v_gene: TRBV6-1
abundance: -
j_gene: TRBJ1-2

CDR3nt: TGTGCCAGCAGCTTAGCGCAAGTTCCCCCTAGCACAGATACGCAGTATTTT
CDR3aa: CASSLAQVPPSTDTQYF
d_gene: -
v_gene: TRBV11-1
abundance: -
j_gene: TRBJ2-3

CDR3nt: TGTGCCAGCTCACCACCTTCCTCTCAGGGGCAGTTCTTC
CDR3aa: CASSPPSSQGQFF
d_gene: -
v_gene: TRBV18
abundance: -
j_gene: TRBJ2-1

CDR3nt: TGCGCCAGCAGGACTCCGGGACTAGCGGGAGAGACCCAGTACTTC
CDR3aa: CASRTPGLAGETQYF
d_gene: TRBD2
v_gene: TRBV5-1
abundance: -
j_gene: TRBJ2-5

CDR3nt: TGTGCCAAAAAACCAGGGAAAGATACGCAGTATTTT
CDR3aa: CAKKPGKDTQYF
d_gene: -
v_gene: TRBV21-1
abundance: -
j_gene: TRBJ2-3

CDR3nt: TGCGCCAGCAGCTTGGGACCGCAGGGTACTGGGGCCAACGTCCTGACTTTC
CDR3aa: CASSLGPQGTGANVLTF
d_gene: -
v_gene: TRBV5-1
abundance: -
j_gene: TRBJ2-6

CDR3nt: TGCGCCAGCAGCTGGATACAGCCGAACACTGAAGCTTTCTTT
CDR3aa: CASSWIQPNTEAFF
d_gene: -
v_gene: TRBV5-1
abundance: -
j_gene: TRBJ1-1

CDR3nt: TGCAGCGTTGAAGGGCCCCGGACAGAGCCCTATGGCTACACCTTC
CDR3aa: CSVEGPRTEPYGYTF
d_gene: -
v_gene: TRBV29-1
abundance: few
j_gene: TRBJ1-2

CDR3nt: TGCAGTGCAACGGAAGCGGGACGGCACTATGGCTACACCTTC
CDR3aa: CSATEAGRHYGYTF
d_gene: -
v_gene: TRBV20-1
abundance: -
j_gene: TRBJ1-2

CDR3nt: TGTGCCAGCGATTCTCTAGGCCGGAACGAGCAGTTCTTC
CDR3aa: CASDSLGRNEQFF
d_gene: -
v_gene: TRBV28
abundance: few
j_gene: TRBJ2-1

CDR3nt: TGTGCCAGCAGGCCGTGGGACGTAAGGGAGCAGTACTTC
CDR3aa: CASRPWDVREQYF
d_gene: -
v_gene: TRBV28
abundance: few
j_gene: TRBJ2-7